The clone carrying this T cell receptor (beta chain) was seen ten or more times. The target antigen is unknown. The sample is drawn from a study of human T cells and chemical hapten exposure. Germline V gene lookup returns CDR1 SNHLY and CDR2 FYNNEI. This CDR3 comprises 16 residues. V was trimmed by 2 bases and J by 6 bases, leaving 19 bases between them. Time point indicated: pre-sensitization, week 0. The treatment was: therapeutic diphenylcyclopropenone sensitization with weekly scalp DPC. Using its own MiXCR run on the RACE reads, TCRdb lists one record per CDR3 protein. Of some 300,000 distinct CDR3 sequences in the sample, roughly 6% were seen once. Findings and limits, study-wide: Expanded TCRs were compared with controls, and the expanded TCRs formed significantly more large CDR3 similarity clusters.

The specimen was whole blood, collected in connection with sensitization to the hapten diphenylcyclopropenone (DPC). This chain uses TRBV2 with TRBJ1-2, with a possible D match to TRBD1 (5 bases). The TCR was taken from a woman between 18 and 29 years old with alopecia areata. Some clones in this sample may be carry-over from other donors' samples. The CDR3 is CASSEQGTYKKDGYTF. As DNA, the CDR3 is TGTGCCAGCAGTGAACAAGGGACCTACAAGAAGGATGGCTACACCTTC.